A selection of T cell receptor beta chains follows, all from one sample in a study of neurological immune-mediated disorders. Each CDR3 protein gets one entry after TCRdb re-called the 5' RACE reads with MiXCR. The table has around 70,000 distinct CDR3 sequences, 3.2% seen once; the top ten hold more than 4%. The sequencing input was PBMCs. These receptors came from a woman aged 45 to 65 with multiple sclerosis. Both conserved end residues are part of each CDR3. D genes are given only for firm matches. Not every row has a clone size; where given, it reads once, few, many or a size class.

v_call	j_call	clone_size	d_call	cdr3_aa	cdr3_nt
TRBV20-1	TRBJ2-7	many	NA	CSGQVSYEQYF	TGCAGTGGACAGGTTTCATACGAGCAGTACTTC
TRBV7-2	TRBJ2-2	many	TRBD2	CASSFVAGTGELFF	TGTGCCAGCAGCTTCGTAGCGGGCACCGGGGAGCTGTTTTTT
TRBV7-2	TRBJ2-3	NA	NA	CASSPRRADTQYF	TGTGCCAGCAGCCCAAGACGGGCAGATACGCAGTATTTT
TRBV12-3/TRBV12-4	TRBJ1-6	many	NA	CASSLALGFSPLHF	TGTGCCAGCAGTTTAGCGCTCGGTTTTTCACCCCTCCACTTT
TRBV6-6	TRBJ2-7	many	NA	CASSPGGAPYEQYF	TGTGCCAGCAGCCCGGGCGGGGCACCCTACGAGCAGTACTTC
TRBV12-3/TRBV12-4	TRBJ2-1	many	NA	CASSPRGGSYNEQFF	TGTGCCAGCAGTCCCCGAGGCGGGTCTTACAATGAGCAGTTCTTC
TRBV6-6	TRBJ2-5	many	TRBD2	CASSYNEVAGQETQYF	TGTGCCAGCAGTTACAACGAGGTAGCGGGGCAAGAGACCCAGTACTTC
TRBV5-1	TRBJ2-7	many	NA	CASSVGQLTYEQYF	TGCGCCAGCAGCGTAGGACAGTTAACCTACGAGCAGTACTTC
TRBV10-3	TRBJ2-7	many	TRBD2	CAISESGGSSYEQYF	TGTGCCATCAGTGAGAGCGGGGGTTCTTCCTACGAGCAGTACTTC
TRBV20-1	TRBJ2-1	many	NA	CSARMAPSNEQFF	TGCAGTGCTAGAATGGCCCCTTCAAATGAGCAGTTCTTC
TRBV5-1	TRBJ2-4	many	TRBD2	CASSNTPLSGRNIQYF	TGCGCCAGCAGCAACACCCCACTTAGCGGGAGGAACATTCAGTACTTC
TRBV29-1	TRBJ2-5	many	NA	CSVEGIQSQETQYF	TGCAGCGTTGAAGGAATCCAGAGCCAAGAGACCCAGTACTTC
TRBV12-3/TRBV12-4	TRBJ1-2	many	NA	CASSKDRPYGYTF	TGTGCCAGCAGTAAGGACAGACCCTATGGCTACACCTTC
TRBV5-1	TRBJ2-3	many	TRBD2	CASSSLGASGDTDTQYF	TGCGCCAGCAGCTCCCTCGGGGCTAGCGGGGACACAGATACGCAGTATTTT
TRBV11-2	TRBJ1-6	many	NA	CASSLTGISPLHF	TGTGCCAGCAGCCTAACAGGGATTTCCCCCCTCCACTTT
TRBV5-1	TRBJ2-2	many	TRBD1	CASSIRFDRATGELFF	TGCGCCAGCAGCATAAGATTCGACAGGGCGACCGGGGAGCTGTTTTTT
TRBV5-1	TRBJ2-7	many	TRBD1	CASSLVGQGYEQYF	TGCGCCAGCAGCTTGGTAGGACAGGGTTACGAGCAGTACTTC
TRBV12-3/TRBV12-4	TRBJ2-7	many	NA	CASSLVSSYEQYF	TGTGCCAGCAGTTTGGTGAGCTCCTACGAGCAGTACTTC
TRBV20-1	TRBJ1-3	many	NA	CSASASGNTIYF	TGCAGTGCTAGTGCCTCTGGAAACACCATATATTTT
TRBV14	TRBJ2-1	many	NA	CASSQAAGSAGSSYNEQFF	TGTGCCAGCAGCCAAGCTGCGGGATCCGCGGGGAGCTCCTACAATGAGCAGTTCTTC
TRBV5-1	TRBJ2-7	NA	TRBD1	CASSNAGTGVSYEQYF	TGCGCCAGCAGCAACGCCGGGACAGGGGTATCCTACGAGCAGTACTTC
TRBV27	TRBJ2-2	many	TRBD2	CASSPNRDYQTGELFF	TGTGCCAGCAGTCCAAATCGGGACTATCAAACCGGGGAGCTGTTTTTT
TRBV28	TRBJ1-3	many	TRBD1	CASRDRPLSGNTIYF	TGTGCCAGCAGGGACAGGCCTCTCTCTGGAAACACCATATATTTT
TRBV5-1	TRBJ1-2	many	NA	CASSLMVSNYGYTF	TGCGCCAGCAGCTTGATGGTCTCAAACTATGGCTACACCTTC
TRBV12-3/TRBV12-4	TRBJ1-5	many	NA	CASSLRQVGNQPQHF	TGTGCCAGCAGTTTAAGGCAGGTAGGCAATCAGCCCCAGCATTTT
TRBV20-1	TRBJ2-7	many	TRBD2	CSARTSGGRLEEQYF	TGCAGTGCTAGAACTAGCGGCGGACGCTTGGAGGAGCAGTACTTC
TRBV29-1	TRBJ1-1	many	NA	CSVEDSYEAFF	TGCAGCGTTGAAGATAGCTATGAAGCTTTCTTT
TRBV7-9	TRBJ2-2	many	TRBD1	CASSFEAGTGNTGELFF	TGTGCCAGCAGCTTCGAGGCCGGGACAGGGAACACCGGGGAGCTGTTTTTT